The sequence of this T cell receptor (beta chain) was determined in a study of blood T cell repertoires in COVID-19. The CDR3 loop spans 14 amino acids. Trimming took off 6 bases at V and 0 bases at J, with 9 bases between the two ends. CDR1 is MNHEY, CDR2 SVGAGI, per germline. This table comes from immunoSEQ multiplex PCR, and its TCRdb copy is limited to in-frame clones, with some not included. The data contain 250,000 to 400,000 clones, 75% to 90% of them singletons. The specimen was PBMCs or T cells enriched from blood (not recorded which). This TCR came from a man aged 60 to 75 who had recovered from COVID-19. J is TRBJ2-4 and V is TRBV6-5; D possibly corresponds to TRBD1 (6 bases). CDR3 coding DNA: TGTGCCAGCAGGCCACAGGGAGCCAAAAACATTCAGTACTTC. Protein product: CASRPQGAKNIQYF.